These 14 T cell receptor beta chains were sequenced from one sample in a study of CD8 T cells in Susac syndrome. With random hexamers, reverse transcription was performed on about 0.5 to 1 ug of RNA. MiXCR, run by TCRdb on the immunoSEQ multiplex PCR reads, gives a single entry per CDR3 protein. Of about 150,000 distinct CDR3 sequences listed, 94% were seen once; the top ten hold more than 0.2%. The source material was CD8+ T cells from PBMCs. These receptors were obtained from a human donor with multiple sclerosis.

V is TRBV29-1 and J is TRBJ2-2; 9 positions agree with TRBD1. Unmatched junction bases numbered 8, after V lost 6 bases and J lost 6 bases. CDR3 length: 14 residues. From germline, CDR1 is SQVTM and CDR2 ANQGSEA. Written as DNA, the CDR3 is TGCAGCGTGACGGGACAGGGACGGTCCGGGGAGCTGTTTTTT. This gives the protein CSVTGQGRSGELFF.

V and J are TRBV6-5 and TRBJ1-2, with no clear D. The ends were cut back, 6 bases at V and 0 bases at J, with 11 bases in the middle. This CDR3 is 14 amino acids long. CDR1 and CDR2 (germline): MNHEY, SVGAGI. CDR3 in amino acids: CASRSGVANYGYTF. The CDR3 DNA reads TGTGCCAGCAGATCAGGAGTAGCTAACTATGGCTACACCTTC.

This rearrangement joins TRBV13 to TRBJ1-2; TRBD1 aligns across 7 bases. From germline, CDR1 is PRHDT and CDR2 FYEKMQ (reference sequence). With 4 bases clipped from V and 0 bases from J, the junction kept 5 bases outside the gene matches. The CDR3 extends over 15 amino acids. For the CDR3, the DNA is TGTGCCAGCAGCTCCACAGGGACAGCTAACTATGGCTACACCTTC. This encodes CASSSTGTANYGYTF.

This clonotype was recorded once. The V gene is TRBV19, the J gene TRBJ2-1, with a weak D call TRBD2 (6 bases). V was clipped by 2 bases and J by 4 bases, with 12 bases between them. Germline V lookup: CDR1 LNHDA, CDR2 SQIVND (reference sequence). The CDR3 runs to 15 residues. CDR3 DNA sequence: TGTGCCAGTAGTATAACAGCGGGCGGGTACAATGAGCAGTTCTTC. Translated: CASSITAGGYNEQFF.

The chain combines TRBV29-1 with TRBJ2-7, with 8 bases aligning to TRBD2. With 7 bases clipped from V and 0 bases from J, the junction kept 8 bases outside the gene matches. The CDR3 covers 14 residues. Germline V gene sequence: CDR1 SQVTM, CDR2 ANQGSEA. The CDR3 spells CSAGGGGRSYEQYF. The CDR3 nucleotides are TGCAGCGCCGGAGGCGGGGGGCGCTCCTACGAGCAGTACTTC.

V and J are TRBV11-3 and TRBJ1-6; D is unclear. This CDR3 contains 15 residues. Germline loops: CDR1 SGHNT, CDR2 YENEEA. V lost 6 bases to trimming and J lost 8 bases, with 17 bases between them. CDR3 nucleotides: TGTGCCAGCAGTCGAACCACTAGGTCCCATTCACCCCTCCACTTT. It codes for CASSRTTRSHSPLHF.

This clonotype was detected only once. The rearrangement uses TRBV25-1 and TRBJ2-4; D remains unclear. The V gene lost 4 bases and the J gene lost 7 bases, with 11 bases spanning the gap. This CDR3 comprises 13 residues. Germline CDR1 MGHDK, CDR2 SYGVNS. DNA for the CDR3: TGTGCCAGCAGTGGGATAGCTGGGAACATTCAGTACTTC. Translation: CASSGIAGNIQYF. The variable domain in full, with the rest retrieved from reference TRBV25-1 and TRBJ2-4, is EADIYQTPRYLVIGTGKKITLECSQTMGHDKMYWYQQDPGMELHLIHYSYGVNSTEKGDLSSESTVSRIRTEHFPLTLESARPSHTSQYLCASSGIAGNIQYFGAGTRLSVL.

This sequence joins TRBV20-1 and TRBJ2-7; the match to TRBD1 covers 8 bases. This CDR3 region has 14 residues. V lost 1 base and J lost 3; bases outside the gene matches: 5. Germline assignment: CDR1 DFQATT and CDR2 SNEGSKA (reference sequence). The DNA of the CDR3 is TGCAGTGCTAGAGGAGGGACAGGAATCTACGAGCAGTACTTC. As protein: CSARGGTGIYEQYF.

This clonotype was detected once. This sequence joins TRBV5-1 and TRBJ2-2; possible D gene TRBD1, 6 bases. This CDR3 region has 14 residues. Germline-derived CDR1 and CDR2 are SGHRS and YFSETQ. Trimming took 4 bases from V and 6 from J, leaving 13 bases between them. The CDR3 nucleotides read TGCGCCAGCAGCCCGGACAGTTTCGCCGGGGAGCTGTTTTTT. As protein: CASSPDSFAGELFF. Combining the CDR3 with reference TRBV5-1 and TRBJ2-2 gives the whole variable domain KAGVTQTPRYLIKTRGQQVTLSCSPISGHRSVSWYQQTPGQGLQFLFEYFSETQRNKGNFPGRFSGRQFSNSRSEMNVSTLELGDSALYLCASSPDSFAGELFFGEGSRLTVL.

Only one count was recorded for this clonotype. The CDR3 DNA is TGTGCCAGCAGCCGCGTTTCCGACACTGAAGCTTTCTTT. Translation gives CASSRVSDTEAFF. This chain connects TRBV9 to TRBJ1-1, with D unclear. This CDR3 region has 13 residues. Germline loops: CDR1 SGDLS, CDR2 YYNGEE. V lost 4 bases, J lost 3 bases, and 10 bases lay in between.

This chain joins TRBV7-8 and TRBJ2-3, with no clear D. This CDR3 has 14 residues. Germline CDR1 is SGHVS and CDR2 is FQNEAQ. V lost 5 bases, J lost 7 bases, and 16 bases lay in between. The CDR3: CASSQSLGGHTQYF. CDR3 in DNA: TGTGCCAGCAGCCAATCCCTCGGTGGGCATACGCAGTATTTT.

The J gene is TRBJ1-5, the V gene TRBV27; D is uncertain. The CDR3 contains 15 residues. V dropped 3 bases and J dropped 7 bases, with 16 bases sitting between them. Germline V gives CDR1 MNHEY, CDR2 SMNVEV (reference sequence). The DNA for the CDR3 is TGTGCCAGCAGTTTTGCCCCCGGTGGTATCCAGCCCCAGCATTTT. Its protein is CASSFAPGGIQPQHF.

This rearrangement joins TRBV27 to TRBJ2-7, with unresolved D. Germline CDR1 and CDR2: MNHEY and SMNVEV (reference sequence). V lost 6 bases and J 0 bases, leaving 9 bases between the germline ends. The CDR3 runs 13 residues. This CDR3 is CASSRTVSYEQYF. DNA of the CDR3: TGTGCCAGCAGCCGGACGGTCTCCTACGAGCAGTACTTC.

CDR3 sequence (DNA): TGCGCCAGCAGCCAAACTGAACTCCGGGACGGACTGTATGGCTACACCTTC. Translation gives CASSQTELRDGLYGYTF. V and J are TRBV4-3 and TRBJ1-2, with TRBD1 as a possible D gene (5 bases). V lost 2 bases, J lost 5 bases, and 21 bases lay in between. Germline CDR1 reads LGHNA; CDR2 reads YSLEER. The CDR3 loop spans 17 amino acids.